The clone carrying this TCR beta chain appeared a few times. The sample is drawn from a study of sequential checkpoint blockade in melanoma. The germline gives CDR1 MDHEN, CDR2 SYDVKM. Trimming shortened V by 10 bases and J by 1 base, and 13 bases separated the two germline ends. This CDR3 comprises 13 residues. The assay was immunoSEQ multiplex PCR, and TCRdb's table has in-frame clones only and misses some. The table records more than 9,500 clones, about 79% of them present only once. Regarding treatment: randomized to nivolumab then ipilimumab (arm A) or the reverse (arm B). DNA-damaging chemotherapy had not been given to any patient beforehand. From thawed PBMCs, live CD3+CD8+ cells negative for CD19 and CD56 were sorted.

Sequences were derived from CD8+ T cells sorted from blood (inferred from file names), sampled from a patient given nivolumab and ipilimumab in sequence. V usage is TRBV28 and J usage is TRBJ1-2; D is possibly TRBD1 (5 bases). The sequence derives from a human donor with melanoma. This CDR3 is CATKLQVNYGYTF. In DNA, the CDR3 is TGTGCCACCAAATTACAGGTTAACTATGGCTACACCTTC.